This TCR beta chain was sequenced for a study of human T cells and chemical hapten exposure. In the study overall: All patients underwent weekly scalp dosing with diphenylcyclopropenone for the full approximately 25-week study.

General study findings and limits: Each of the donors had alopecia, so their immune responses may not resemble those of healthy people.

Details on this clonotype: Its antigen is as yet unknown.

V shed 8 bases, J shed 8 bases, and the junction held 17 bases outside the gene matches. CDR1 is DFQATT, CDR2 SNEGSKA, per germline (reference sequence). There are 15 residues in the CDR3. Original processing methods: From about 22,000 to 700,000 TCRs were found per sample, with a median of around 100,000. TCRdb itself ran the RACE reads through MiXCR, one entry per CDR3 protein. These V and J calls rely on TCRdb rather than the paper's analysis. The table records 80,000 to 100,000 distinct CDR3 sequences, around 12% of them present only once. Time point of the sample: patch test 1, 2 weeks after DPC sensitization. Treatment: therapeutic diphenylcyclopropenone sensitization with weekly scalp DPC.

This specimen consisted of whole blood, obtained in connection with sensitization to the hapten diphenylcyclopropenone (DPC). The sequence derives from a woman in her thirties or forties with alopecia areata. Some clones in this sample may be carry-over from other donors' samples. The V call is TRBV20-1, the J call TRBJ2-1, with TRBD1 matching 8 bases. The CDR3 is CSSHQIGTGIDEQFF. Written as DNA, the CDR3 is TGCAGTTCTCACCAAATCGGGACAGGTATCGATGAGCAGTTCTTC.